This is a list of T cell receptor beta chains from one sample in a study of post-analysis software for immune sequencing data. Each CDR3 protein gets one entry after TCRdb re-called the PCR reads with MiXCR. The table includes roughly 670,000 distinct CDR3 sequences, roughly three fifths detected once. What was sequenced was blood. These receptor sequences come from a girl aged 2 to 9 with multiple sclerosis. The CDR3 runs from the conserved cysteine through the conserved F or W. The D gene is left open where the match is weak. Clone size is not always given. Where it is, it says once, few, many or a class for expanded clones.

clone_size,d_call,j_call,v_call,cdr3_aa,cdr3_nt
-,-,TRBJ2-1,TRBV6-1,CASRAGARYNEQFF,TGTGCCAGCAGAGCAGGGGCCCGTTACAATGAGCAGTTCTTC
-,-,TRBJ2-1,TRBV10-1,CASSGAGDYNEQFF,TGCGCCAGCAGCGGGGCAGGGGATTACAATGAGCAGTTCTTC
-,-,TRBJ1-1,TRBV15,CATSSIQQGWNTEVFF,TGTGCCACCAGCAGTATCCAACAGGGATGGAACACTGAAGTTTTCTTT
-,-,TRBJ1-4,TRBV4-3,CASSLVRIRPGANEKLFF,TGCGCCAGCAGCCTCGTTCGTATTAGGCCCGGAGCTAATGAAAAACTGTTTTTT
few,-,TRBJ1-2,TRBV9,CASSVRVPGMVGGYTF,TGTGCCAGCAGCGTAAGGGTTCCGGGAATGGTTGGTGGCTACACCTTC
-,-,TRBJ2-5,TRBV29-1,CSVYRDQEAQYF,TGCAGCGTTTATAGGGACCAAGAGGCCCAGTACTTC
-,-,TRBJ2-5,TRBV20-1,CSARGSTQETQYF,TGCAGTGCCCGCGGCAGTACTCAAGAGACCCAGTACTTC
-,-,TRBJ1-4,TRBV28,CASSSEVTNEKLFF,TGTGCCAGCAGCTCCGAGGTTACTAATGAAAAACTGTTTTTT
-,TRBD1,TRBJ1-6,TRBV11-2,CASSLEPGTGGFNSPLHF,TGTGCCAGCAGCTTAGAGCCCGGGACAGGAGGGTTCAATTCACCCCTCCACTTT
-,-,TRBJ1-6,TRBV4-2,CASSQEATVSSYNSPLHF,TGTGCCAGCAGCCAAGAAGCGACGGTGAGCTCCTATAATTCACCCCTCCACTTT
-,-,TRBJ2-1,TRBV10-3,CAIRGSEGGNEQFF,TGTGCCATCAGGGGGAGTGAGGGTGGCAATGAGCAGTTCTTC
once,-,TRBJ2-3,TRBV12-3/TRBV12-4,CASSRLPADAEYF,TGTGCCAGCAGTCGGTTGCCAGCAGATGCGGAGTATTTT
-,-,TRBJ2-1,TRBV27,CASGPPGQIYNEQFF,TGTGCCAGCGGACCTCCAGGACAGATATACAATGAGCAGTTCTTC
once,-,TRBJ1-2,TRBV20-1,CSARDQELFGYTF,TGCAGTGCTAGAGACCAGGAGTTATTTGGCTACACCTTC
-,-,TRBJ1-1,TRBV20-1,CSAPQSLTVGNTEAFF,TGCAGTGCCCCGCAATCCCTGACTGTAGGGAACACTGAAGCTTTCTTT
few,TRBD2,TRBJ2-7,TRBV20-1,CSATSGRSYEQYF,TGCAGTGCTACTAGCGGGAGGTCTTACGAGCAGTACTTC
-,TRBD2,TRBJ2-5,TRBV6-6,CASIGERERETQYF,TGTGCCAGCATCGGGGAGCGGGAGAGGGAGACCCAGTACTTC
few,TRBD2,TRBJ2-5,TRBV2,CASSYPLAGREETQYF,TGTGCCAGCAGCTACCCTCTAGCGGGAAGGGAGGAGACCCAGTACTTC
few,-,TRBJ2-1,TRBV5-1,CASSLEGDTYNEQFF,TGCGCCAGCAGCTTGGAGGGGGATACCTACAATGAGCAGTTCTTC
few,-,TRBJ1-5,TRBV7-2,CASSPVSMDQPQHF,TGTGCCAGCAGCCCCGTGTCTATGGATCAGCCCCAGCATTTT
few,TRBD1,TRBJ1-6,TRBV20-1,CSAHGQGADSPLHF,TGCAGTGCACATGGACAGGGGGCGGATTCACCCCTCCACTTT
-,-,TRBJ1-2,TRBV5-1,CASSLGDSGANYGYTF,TGCGCCAGCAGCTTGGGTGACTCAGGAGCTAACTATGGCTACACCTTC
few,-,TRBJ2-7,TRBV14,CASSHGVGLLPYEQYF,TGTGCCAGCAGCCATGGAGTGGGTCTTCTACCCTACGAGCAGTACTTC
-,TRBD1,TRBJ2-7,TRBV7-9,CASSLGWTGAYYEQYF,TGTGCCAGCAGCTTAGGCTGGACAGGGGCCTACTACGAGCAGTACTTC
-,TRBD1,TRBJ2-1,TRBV13,CASSHRGTAPEQFF,TGTGCCAGCAGCCATCGAGGGACAGCCCCTGAGCAGTTCTTC
few,-,TRBJ1-2,TRBV7-8,CASSPRLGGYTF,TGTGCCAGCAGCCCACGTCTCGGGGGCTACACCTTC
-,TRBD2,TRBJ2-3,TRBV15,CATSGGTTGTQYF,TGTGCCACCAGCGGAGGGACTACCGGTACGCAGTATTTT
-,TRBD2,TRBJ2-5,TRBV12-3/TRBV12-4,CASRVAGDLEETQYF,TGTGCCAGCAGAGTAGCGGGGGACCTAGAGGAGACCCAGTACTTC
-,-,TRBJ2-7,TRBV5-1,CASSLARAEQYF,TGCGCCAGCAGCTTGGCCCGGGCCGAGCAGTACTTC
-,-,TRBJ2-7,TRBV4-1,CASSHDSLTSYEQYF,TGCGCCAGCAGCCATGACAGCCTCACCTCCTACGAGCAGTACTTC
-,TRBD2,TRBJ2-5,TRBV15,CATSRAPGTSRLLETQYF,TGTGCCACCAGCAGAGCCCCAGGGACTAGCCGCCTCCTGGAGACCCAGTACTTC
-,TRBD1,TRBJ2-7,TRBV6-5,CASSSTGTGNAEQYF,TGTGCCAGCAGTTCCACCGGGACAGGGAACGCCGAGCAGTACTTC
-,TRBD2,TRBJ2-1,TRBV10-1,CASTPGGSGGARENEQFF,TGCGCCAGCACGCCCGGGGGAAGCGGGGGGGCGAGGGAAAATGAGCAGTTCTTC
-,-,TRBJ1-1,TRBV29-1,CSVVWWPEAFF,TGCAGCGTTGTGTGGTGGCCTGAAGCTTTCTTT